These T cell receptor beta chains were read from a single sample in a study of blood T cell repertoires in COVID-19. Assay used: immunoSEQ multiplex PCR; TCRdb lists only in-frame clones, some missing. The sample lists roughly 220,000 clones, just over 85% occurring once. Sequencing was performed on PBMCs or T cells enriched from blood (not recorded which). The source of these receptors is a woman in her 40s with acute COVID-19. Each CDR3 is given with its conserved first and last residue.

>TRBJ2-7|TRBV19
CASSRSSGSSSYEQYF
>TRBJ1-5|TRBV10-3
CAISEFRQGRLIQPQHF
>TRBJ1-3|TRBV28
CASSFRGNSGNTIYF
>TRBJ2-5|TRBV15
CATSRDFQAETQYF
>TRBJ2-7|TRBV4-1
CASSPAEDRGYEQYF
>TRBJ2-5|TRBV2
CASSKEQGGQGETQYF
>TRBJ1-2|TRBV6-2/TRBV6-3
CASSNSDRGPYGYTF
>TRBJ2-7|TRBV5-5
CASSWGGLVGAYEQYF
>TRBJ2-1|TRBV7-9
CASSPTDRLVDEQFF
>TRBJ1-5|TRBV19
CASSPGALTGQPQHF
>TRBJ2-1|TRBV6-5
CASSSRGAGFYEQFF
>TRBJ2-7|TRBV28
CASSSVGGSSYEQYF
>TRBJ2-1|TRBV28
CASSVGGRSNEQFF
>TRBJ2-1|TRBV5-1
CASSHRTSHHEQFF
>TRBJ2-7|TRBV25-1
CASSGGWRSSYEQYF
>TRBJ1-6|TRBV7-9
CASSSTGTGGFLHF
>TRBJ1-6|TRBV7-9
CASSFLGAASPLHF
>TRBJ1-6|TRBV7-9
CASSWDSYNSPLHF
>TRBJ1-1|TRBV12-3/TRBV12-4
CASSLRENTEAFF
>TRBJ2-2|TRBV15
CATNKAGTLNTGELFF
>TRBJ2-6|TRBV2
CASVPGQGAAGANVLTF
>TRBJ2-1|TRBV9
CASSVSSGTYNEQFF
>TRBJ2-5|TRBV28
CASSADSQETQYF
>TRBJ1-6|TRBV25-1
CASRREVPYNSPLHF
>TRBJ2-5|TRBV7-9
CASSSGPQETQYF
>TRBJ1-3|TRBV7-9
CASSSQDTGDGNTIYF
>TRBJ2-1|TRBV4-2
CASSQRGGSGSYNEQFF
>TRBJ1-2|TRBV6-5
CASSLNTGNGYTF
>TRBJ1-3|TRBV3-1/TRBV3-2
CASSQLPTGGLSGNTIYF
>TRBJ2-1|TRBV11-3
CASSLGTSLILNEQFF
>TRBJ1-2|TRBV19
CASKERDLDYGYTF
>TRBJ1-5|TRBV4-1
CASSQDRLGNQPQHF
>TRBJ2-1|TRBV11-3
CASSPQSGRRGSYNEQFF
>TRBJ1-5|TRBV6-6
CASKLAIRGPQHF
>TRBJ2-7|TRBV28
CASIPGGGAQYEQYF
>TRBJ1-1|TRBV10-1
CASSPTGTATEAFF
>TRBJ1-6|TRBV3-1/TRBV3-2
CASSLGDRGNSPLHF
>TRBJ2-7|TRBV7-2
CASSYHRARYEQYF
>TRBJ2-1|TRBV5-1
CASSLIGRGRGEQFF
>TRBJ2-2|TRBV27
CASTDRGPTGELFF